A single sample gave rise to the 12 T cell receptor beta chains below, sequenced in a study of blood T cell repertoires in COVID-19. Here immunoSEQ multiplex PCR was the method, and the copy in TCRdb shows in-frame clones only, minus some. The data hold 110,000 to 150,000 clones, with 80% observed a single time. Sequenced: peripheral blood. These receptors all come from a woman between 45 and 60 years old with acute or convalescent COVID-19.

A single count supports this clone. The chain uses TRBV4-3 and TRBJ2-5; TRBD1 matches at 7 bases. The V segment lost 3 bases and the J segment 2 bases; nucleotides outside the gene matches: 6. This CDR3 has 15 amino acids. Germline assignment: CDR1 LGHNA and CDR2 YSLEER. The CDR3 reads CASSQTGQRQETQYF. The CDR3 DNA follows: TGCGCCAGCAGCCAGACGGGACAGAGGCAAGAGACCCAGTACTTC.

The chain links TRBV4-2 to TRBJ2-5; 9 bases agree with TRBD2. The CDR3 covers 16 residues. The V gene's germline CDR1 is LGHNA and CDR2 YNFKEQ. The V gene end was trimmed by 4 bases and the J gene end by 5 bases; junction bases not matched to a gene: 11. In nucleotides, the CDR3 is TGTGCCAGCAGCCCTTTCACCCGCGGGGGGGGCGAGACCCAGTACTTC. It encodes CASSPFTRGGGETQYF.

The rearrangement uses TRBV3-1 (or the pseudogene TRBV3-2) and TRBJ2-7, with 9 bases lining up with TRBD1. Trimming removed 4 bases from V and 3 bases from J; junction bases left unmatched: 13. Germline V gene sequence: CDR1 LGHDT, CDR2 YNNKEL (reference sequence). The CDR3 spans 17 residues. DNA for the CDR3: TGTGCCAGCAGCCTACTGAACGGGACAGGGTCCCTCTACGAGCAGTACTTC. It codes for CASSLLNGTGSLYEQYF.

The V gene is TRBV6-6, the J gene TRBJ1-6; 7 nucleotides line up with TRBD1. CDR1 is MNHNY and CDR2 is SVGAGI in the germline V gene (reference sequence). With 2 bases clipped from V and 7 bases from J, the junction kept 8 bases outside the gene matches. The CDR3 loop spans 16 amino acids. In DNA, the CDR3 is TGTGCCAGCAGTTACAATCAGGGGGTGGGAAATTCACCCCTCCACTTT. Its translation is CASSYNQGVGNSPLHF.

The CDR3 DNA reads TGTGCCAGCAGCTGGGCGGGACAGGGGAACACTGAAGCTTTCTTT. This sequence encodes CASSWAGQGNTEAFF. The chain couples TRBV5-6 to TRBJ1-1; 9 nucleotides match TRBD1. With 3 bases clipped from V and 1 base from J, the junction kept 4 bases outside the gene matches. The germline V gene has CDR1 SGHDT and CDR2 YYEEEE. The CDR3 runs to 15 residues. Drawing the rest from reference TRBV5-6 and TRBJ1-1, the complete variable domain is DAGVTQSPTHLIKTRGQQVTLRCSPKSGHDTVSWYQQALGQGPQFIFQYYEEEERQRGNFPDRFSGHQFPNYSSELNVNALLLGDSALYLCASSWAGQGNTEAFFGQGTRLTVV.

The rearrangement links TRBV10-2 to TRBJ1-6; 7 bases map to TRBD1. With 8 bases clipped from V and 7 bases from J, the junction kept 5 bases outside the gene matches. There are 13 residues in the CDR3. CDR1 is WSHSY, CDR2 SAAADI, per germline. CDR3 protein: CASAGQMNSPLHF. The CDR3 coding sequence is TGCGCCAGCGCGGGACAGATGAATTCACCCCTCCACTTT.

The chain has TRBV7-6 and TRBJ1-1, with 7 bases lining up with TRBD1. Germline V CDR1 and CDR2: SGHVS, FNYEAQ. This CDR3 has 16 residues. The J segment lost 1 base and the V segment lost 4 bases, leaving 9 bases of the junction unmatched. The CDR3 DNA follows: TGTGCCAGCAGCTCTAGGCCGGGACAGTCGAACACTGAAGCTTTCTTT. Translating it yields CASSSRPGQSNTEAFF.

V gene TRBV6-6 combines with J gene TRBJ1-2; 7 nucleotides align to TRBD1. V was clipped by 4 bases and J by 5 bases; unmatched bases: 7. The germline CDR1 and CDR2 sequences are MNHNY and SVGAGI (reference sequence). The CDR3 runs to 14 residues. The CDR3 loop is CASSSTTGPYGYTF. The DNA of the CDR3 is TGTGCCAGCAGTTCGACGACAGGGCCATATGGCTACACCTTC.

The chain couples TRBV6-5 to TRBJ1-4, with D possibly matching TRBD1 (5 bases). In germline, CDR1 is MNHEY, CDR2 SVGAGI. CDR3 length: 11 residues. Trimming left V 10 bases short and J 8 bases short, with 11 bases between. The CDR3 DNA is TGTGCCACCCTAAAGGGGGAAAAACTGTTTTTT. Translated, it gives CATLKGEKLFF.

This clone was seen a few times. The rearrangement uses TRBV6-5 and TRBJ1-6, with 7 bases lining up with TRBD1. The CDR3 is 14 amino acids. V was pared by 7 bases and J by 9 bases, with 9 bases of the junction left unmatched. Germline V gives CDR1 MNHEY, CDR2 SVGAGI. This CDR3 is CASTIRGQGSPLHF. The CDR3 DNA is TGTGCCAGCACCATAAGGGGGCAAGGTTCACCCCTCCACTTT.

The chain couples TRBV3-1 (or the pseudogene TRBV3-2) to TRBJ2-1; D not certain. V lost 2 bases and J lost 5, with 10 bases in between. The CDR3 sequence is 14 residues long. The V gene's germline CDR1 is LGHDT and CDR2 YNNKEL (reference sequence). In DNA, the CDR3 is TGTGCCAGCAGCCAATACCGGGTCGACAATGAGCAGTTCTTC. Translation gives CASSQYRVDNEQFF.

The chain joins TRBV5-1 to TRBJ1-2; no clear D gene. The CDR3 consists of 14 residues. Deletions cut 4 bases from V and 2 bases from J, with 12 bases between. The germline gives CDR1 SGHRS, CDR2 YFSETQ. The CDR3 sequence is CASSPSGNNYGYTF. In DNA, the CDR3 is TGCGCCAGCAGCCCCTCAGGTAACAACTATGGCTACACCTTC. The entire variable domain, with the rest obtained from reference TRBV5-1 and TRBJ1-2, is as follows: KAGVTQTPRYLIKTRGQQVTLSCSPISGHRSVSWYQQTPGQGLQFLFEYFSETQRNKGNFPGRFSGRQFSNSRSEMNVSTLELGDSALYLCASSPSGNNYGYTFGSGTRLTVV.